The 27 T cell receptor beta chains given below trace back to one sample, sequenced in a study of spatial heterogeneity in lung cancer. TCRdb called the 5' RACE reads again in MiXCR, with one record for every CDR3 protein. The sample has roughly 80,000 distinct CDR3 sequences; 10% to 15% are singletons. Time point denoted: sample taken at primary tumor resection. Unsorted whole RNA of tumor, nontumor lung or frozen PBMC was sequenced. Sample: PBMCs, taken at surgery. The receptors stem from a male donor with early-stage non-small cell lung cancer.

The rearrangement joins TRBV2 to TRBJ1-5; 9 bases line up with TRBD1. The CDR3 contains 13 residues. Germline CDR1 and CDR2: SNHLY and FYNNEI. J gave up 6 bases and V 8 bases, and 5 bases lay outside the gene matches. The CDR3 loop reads CASQTGGRQPQHF. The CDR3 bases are TGTGCCAGCCAGACAGGGGGACGTCAGCCCCAGCATTTT.

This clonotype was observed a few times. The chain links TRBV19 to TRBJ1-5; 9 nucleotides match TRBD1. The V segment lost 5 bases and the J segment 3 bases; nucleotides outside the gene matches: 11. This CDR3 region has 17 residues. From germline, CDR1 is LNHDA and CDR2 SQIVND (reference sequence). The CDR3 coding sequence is TGTGCCAGTAGTCTATGGACAGGGGAAGGCACCAATCAGCCCCAGCATTTT. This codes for CASSLWTGEGTNQPQHF.

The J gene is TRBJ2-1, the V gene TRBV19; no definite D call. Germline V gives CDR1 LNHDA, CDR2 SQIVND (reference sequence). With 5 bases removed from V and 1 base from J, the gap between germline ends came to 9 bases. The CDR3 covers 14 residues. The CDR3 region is CASSQTNSYNEQFF. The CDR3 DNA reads TGTGCCAGTAGTCAAACAAATTCCTACAATGAGCAGTTCTTC.

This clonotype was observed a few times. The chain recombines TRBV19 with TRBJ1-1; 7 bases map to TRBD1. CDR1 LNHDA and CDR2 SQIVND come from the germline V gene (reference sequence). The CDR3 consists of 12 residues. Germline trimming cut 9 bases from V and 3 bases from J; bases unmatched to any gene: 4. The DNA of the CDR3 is TGTGCCAGCTCCGACAGGGACACTGAAGCTTTCTTT. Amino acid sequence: CASSDRDTEAFF.

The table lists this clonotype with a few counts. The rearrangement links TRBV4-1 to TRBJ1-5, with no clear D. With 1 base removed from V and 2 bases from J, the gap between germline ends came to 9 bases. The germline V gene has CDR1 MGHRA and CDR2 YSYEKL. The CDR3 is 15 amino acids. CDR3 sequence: CASSQGRVGNQPQHF. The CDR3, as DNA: TGCGCCAGCAGCCAAGGGCGGGTTGGCAATCAGCCCCAGCATTTT.

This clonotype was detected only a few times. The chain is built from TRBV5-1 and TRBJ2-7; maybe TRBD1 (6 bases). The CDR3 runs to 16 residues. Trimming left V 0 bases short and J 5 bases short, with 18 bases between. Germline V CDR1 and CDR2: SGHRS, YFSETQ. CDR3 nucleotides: TGCGCCAGCAGCTTGGAGGCAGGGGCCGGAATCAACGAGCAGTACTTC. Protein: CASSLEAGAGINEQYF.

This CDR3 is CASSQDTVNAGGTEAFF. The CDR3 DNA reads TGTGCCAGCAGCCAAGATACAGTAAATGCGGGAGGTACTGAAGCTTTCTTT. The chain is built from TRBV3-1 and TRBJ1-1; D gene uncertain. V lost 0 bases and J 5 bases, leaving 19 bases between the germline ends. The CDR3 is 17 amino acids. The germline CDR1 and CDR2 sequences are LGHDT and YNNKEL (reference sequence).

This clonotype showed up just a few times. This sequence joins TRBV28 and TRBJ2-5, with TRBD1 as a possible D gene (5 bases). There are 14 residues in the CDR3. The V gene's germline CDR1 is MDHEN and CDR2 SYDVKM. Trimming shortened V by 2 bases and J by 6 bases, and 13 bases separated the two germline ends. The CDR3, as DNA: TGTGCCAGCAGTTTAGGCGGTGGGGCGAAGACCCAGTACTTC. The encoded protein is CASSLGGGAKTQYF.

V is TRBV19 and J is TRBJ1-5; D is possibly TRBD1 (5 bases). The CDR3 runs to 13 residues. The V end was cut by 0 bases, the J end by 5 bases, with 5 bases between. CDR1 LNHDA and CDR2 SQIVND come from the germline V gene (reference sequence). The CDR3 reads CASSIEGDQPQHF. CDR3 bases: TGTGCCAGTAGTATAGAGGGGGATCAGCCCCAGCATTTT.

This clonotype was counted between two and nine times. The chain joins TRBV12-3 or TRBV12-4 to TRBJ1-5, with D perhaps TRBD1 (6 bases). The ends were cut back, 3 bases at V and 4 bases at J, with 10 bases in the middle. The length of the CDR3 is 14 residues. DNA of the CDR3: TGTGCCAGCAGTTTGACAGGACTAAATCAGCCCCAGCATTTT. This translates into CASSLTGLNQPQHF.

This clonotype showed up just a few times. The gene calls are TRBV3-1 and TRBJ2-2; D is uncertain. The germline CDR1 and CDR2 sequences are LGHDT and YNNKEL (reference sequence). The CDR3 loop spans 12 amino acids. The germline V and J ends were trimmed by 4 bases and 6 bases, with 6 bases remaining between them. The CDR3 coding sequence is TGTGCCAGCAGCCCCTTACCCGGGGAGCTGTTTTTT. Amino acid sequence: CASSPLPGELFF. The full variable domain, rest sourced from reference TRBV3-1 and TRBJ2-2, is DTAVSQTPKYLVTQMGNDKSIKCEQNLGHDTMYWYKQDSKKFLKIMFSYNNKELIINETVPNRFSPKSPDKAHLNLHINSLELGDSAVYFCASSPLPGELFFGEGSRLTVL.

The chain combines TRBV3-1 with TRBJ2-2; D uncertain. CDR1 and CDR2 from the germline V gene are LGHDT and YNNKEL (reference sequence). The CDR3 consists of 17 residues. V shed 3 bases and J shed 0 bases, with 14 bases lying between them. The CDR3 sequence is CASSQPGLTTNTGELFF. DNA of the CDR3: TGTGCCAGCAGCCAGCCGGGCCTAACAACGAACACCGGGGAGCTGTTTTTT.

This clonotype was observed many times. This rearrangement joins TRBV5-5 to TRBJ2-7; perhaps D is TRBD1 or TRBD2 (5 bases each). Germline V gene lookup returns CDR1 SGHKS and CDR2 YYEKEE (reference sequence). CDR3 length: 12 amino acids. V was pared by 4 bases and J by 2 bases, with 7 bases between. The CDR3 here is CASSKGPYEQYF. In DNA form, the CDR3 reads TGTGCCAGCAGCAAGGGACCCTACGAGCAGTACTTC.

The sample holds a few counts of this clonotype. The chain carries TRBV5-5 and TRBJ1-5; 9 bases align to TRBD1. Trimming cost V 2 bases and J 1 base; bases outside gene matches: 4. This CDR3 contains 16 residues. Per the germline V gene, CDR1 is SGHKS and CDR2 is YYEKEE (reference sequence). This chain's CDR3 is CASSFTGGESNQPQHF. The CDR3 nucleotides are TGTGCCAGCAGCTTTACAGGGGGCGAAAGCAATCAGCCCCAGCATTTT.

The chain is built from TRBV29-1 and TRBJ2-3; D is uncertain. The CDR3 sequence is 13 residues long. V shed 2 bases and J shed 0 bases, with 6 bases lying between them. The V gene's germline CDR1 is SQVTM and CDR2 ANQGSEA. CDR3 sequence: CSVELRSTDTQYF. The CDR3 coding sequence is TGCAGCGTTGAACTACGGAGCACAGATACGCAGTATTTT.

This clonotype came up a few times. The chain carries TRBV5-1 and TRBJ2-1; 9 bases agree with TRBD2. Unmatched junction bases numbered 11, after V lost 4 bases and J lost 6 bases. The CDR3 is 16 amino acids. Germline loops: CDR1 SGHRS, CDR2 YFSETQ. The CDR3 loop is CASSVLGGGDSNEQFF. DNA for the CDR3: TGCGCCAGCAGCGTGCTTGGCGGGGGGGACTCCAATGAGCAGTTCTTC.

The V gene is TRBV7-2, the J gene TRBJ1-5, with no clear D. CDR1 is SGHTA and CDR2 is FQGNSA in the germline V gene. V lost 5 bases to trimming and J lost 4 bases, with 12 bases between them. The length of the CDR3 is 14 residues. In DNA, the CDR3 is TGTGCCAGCAGCCGCGAAGGGTTGAATCAGCCCCAGCATTTT. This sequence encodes CASSREGLNQPQHF.

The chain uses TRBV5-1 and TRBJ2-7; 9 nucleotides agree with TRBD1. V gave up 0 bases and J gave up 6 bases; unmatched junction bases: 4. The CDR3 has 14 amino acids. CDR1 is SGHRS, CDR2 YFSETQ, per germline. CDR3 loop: CASSLDRGPGEQYF. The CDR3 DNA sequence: TGCGCCAGCAGCTTGGACAGGGGGCCAGGCGAGCAGTACTTC.

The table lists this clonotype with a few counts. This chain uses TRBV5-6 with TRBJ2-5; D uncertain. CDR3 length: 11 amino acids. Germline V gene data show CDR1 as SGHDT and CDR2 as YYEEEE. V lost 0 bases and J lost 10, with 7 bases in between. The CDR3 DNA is TGTGCCAGCAGCTTGGGCGGTCACCAGTACTTC. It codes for CASSLGGHQYF.

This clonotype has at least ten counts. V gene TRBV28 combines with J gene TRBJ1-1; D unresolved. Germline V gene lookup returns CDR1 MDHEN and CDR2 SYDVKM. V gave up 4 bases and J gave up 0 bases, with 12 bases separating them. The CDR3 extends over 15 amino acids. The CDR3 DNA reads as TGTGCCAGCAGTTCCCCCGGGGTCGTGAACACTGAAGCTTTCTTT. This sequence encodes CASSSPGVVNTEAFF.

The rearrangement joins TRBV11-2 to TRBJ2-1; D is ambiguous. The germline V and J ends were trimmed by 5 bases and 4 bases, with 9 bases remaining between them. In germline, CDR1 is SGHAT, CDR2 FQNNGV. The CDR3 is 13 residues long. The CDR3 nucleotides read TGTGCCAGCAGCCCAAACCCGTACAATGAGCAGTTCTTC. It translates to CASSPNPYNEQFF. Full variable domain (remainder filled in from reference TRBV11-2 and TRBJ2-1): EAGVAQSPRYKIIEKRQSVAFWCNPISGHATLYWYQQILGQGPKLLIQFQNNGVVDDSQLPKDRFSAERLKGVDSTLKIQPAKLEDSAVYLCASSPNPYNEQFFGPGTRLTVL.

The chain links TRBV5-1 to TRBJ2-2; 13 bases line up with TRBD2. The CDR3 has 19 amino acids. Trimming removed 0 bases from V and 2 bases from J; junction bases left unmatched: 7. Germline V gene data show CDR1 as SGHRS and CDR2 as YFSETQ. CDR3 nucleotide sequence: TGCGCCAGCAGCTTGGCTGGACTAGCGGGAGACCGAAACACCGGGGAGCTGTTTTTT. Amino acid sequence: CASSLAGLAGDRNTGELFF. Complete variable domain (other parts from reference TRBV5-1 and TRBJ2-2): KAGVTQTPRYLIKTRGQQVTLSCSPISGHRSVSWYQQTPGQGLQFLFEYFSETQRNKGNFPGRFSGRQFSNSRSEMNVSTLELGDSALYLCASSLAGLAGDRNTGELFFGEGSRLTVL.

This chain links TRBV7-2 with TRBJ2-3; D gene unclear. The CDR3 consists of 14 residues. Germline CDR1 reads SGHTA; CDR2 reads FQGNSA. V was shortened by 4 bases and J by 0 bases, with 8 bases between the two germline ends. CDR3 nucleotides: TGTGCCAGCAGCTCCTACCTAAGCACAGATACGCAGTATTTT. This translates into CASSSYLSTDTQYF.

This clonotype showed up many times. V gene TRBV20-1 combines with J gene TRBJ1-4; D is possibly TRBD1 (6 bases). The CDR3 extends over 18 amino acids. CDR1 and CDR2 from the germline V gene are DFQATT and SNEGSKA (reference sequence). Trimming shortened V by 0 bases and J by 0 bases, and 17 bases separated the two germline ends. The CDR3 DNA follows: TGCAGTGCTAGAGATCCCCGGGGGCGGGAATCAACTAATGAAAAACTGTTTTTT. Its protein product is CSARDPRGRESTNEKLFF.

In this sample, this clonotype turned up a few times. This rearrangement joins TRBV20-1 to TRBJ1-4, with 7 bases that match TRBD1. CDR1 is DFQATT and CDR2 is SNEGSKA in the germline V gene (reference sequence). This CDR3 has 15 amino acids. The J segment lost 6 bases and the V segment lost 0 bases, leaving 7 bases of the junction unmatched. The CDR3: CSARDRQGGDEKLFF. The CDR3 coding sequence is TGCAGTGCTAGAGATCGGCAGGGGGGGGATGAAAAACTGTTTTTT.

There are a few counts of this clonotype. CDR3 in DNA: TGCGCCAGCAGCCTTACCGGGACAGGGTCGACAGATACGCAGTATTTT. Its translation is CASSLTGTGSTDTQYF. The chain links TRBV5-1 to TRBJ2-3; TRBD1 matches at 9 bases. With V trimmed by 4 bases and J by 3 bases, 9 bases remained unmatched. CDR1 is SGHRS, CDR2 YFSETQ, per germline. This CDR3 is built from 16 residues.

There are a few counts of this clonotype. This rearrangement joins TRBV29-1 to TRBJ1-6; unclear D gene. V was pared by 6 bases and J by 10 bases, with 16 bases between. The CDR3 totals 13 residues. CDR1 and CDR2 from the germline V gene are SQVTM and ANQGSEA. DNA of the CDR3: TGCAGCGTCCTAGACGGACGGTTCTCACCCCTCCACTTT. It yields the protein CSVLDGRFSPLHF.